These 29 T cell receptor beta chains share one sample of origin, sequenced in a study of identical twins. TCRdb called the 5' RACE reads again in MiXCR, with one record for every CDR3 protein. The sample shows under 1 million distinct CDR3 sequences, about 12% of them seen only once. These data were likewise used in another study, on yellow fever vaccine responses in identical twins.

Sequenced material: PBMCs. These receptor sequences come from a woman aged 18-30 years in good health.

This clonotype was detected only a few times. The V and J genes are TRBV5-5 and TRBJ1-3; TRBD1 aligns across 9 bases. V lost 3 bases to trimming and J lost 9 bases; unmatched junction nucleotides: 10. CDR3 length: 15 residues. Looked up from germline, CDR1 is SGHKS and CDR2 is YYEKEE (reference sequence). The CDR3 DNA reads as TGTGCCAGCAGCTCTCAGGGACAGGGATACGGCACCATATATTTT. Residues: CASSSQGQGYGTIYF. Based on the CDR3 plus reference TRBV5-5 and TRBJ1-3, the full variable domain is DAGVTQSPTHLIKTRGQQVTLRCSPISGHKSVSWYQQVLGQGPQFIFQYYEKEERGRGNFPDRFSARQFPNYSSELNVNALLLGDSALYLCASSSQGQGYGTIYFGEGSWLTVV.

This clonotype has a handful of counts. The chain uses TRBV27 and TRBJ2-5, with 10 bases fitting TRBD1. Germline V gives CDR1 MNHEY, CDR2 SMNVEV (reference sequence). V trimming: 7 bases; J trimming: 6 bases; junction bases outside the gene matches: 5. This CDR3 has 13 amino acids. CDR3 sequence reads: CASTDRGKKTQYF. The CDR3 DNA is TGTGCCAGCACGGACAGGGGGAAGAAGACCCAGTACTTC.

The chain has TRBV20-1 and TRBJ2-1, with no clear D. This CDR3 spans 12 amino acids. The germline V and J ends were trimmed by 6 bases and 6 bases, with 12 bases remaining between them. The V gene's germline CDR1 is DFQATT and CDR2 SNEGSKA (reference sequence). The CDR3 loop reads CSAPVSGNEQFF. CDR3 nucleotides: TGCAGTGCCCCCGTCTCGGGCAATGAGCAGTTCTTC.

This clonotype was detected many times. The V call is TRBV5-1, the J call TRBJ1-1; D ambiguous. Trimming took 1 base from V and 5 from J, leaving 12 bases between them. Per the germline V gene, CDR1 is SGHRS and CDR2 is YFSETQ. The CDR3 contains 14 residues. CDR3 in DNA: TGCGCCAGCAGCTTGAGTTGGGCTGCGACTGAAGCTTTCTTT. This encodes CASSLSWAATEAFF.

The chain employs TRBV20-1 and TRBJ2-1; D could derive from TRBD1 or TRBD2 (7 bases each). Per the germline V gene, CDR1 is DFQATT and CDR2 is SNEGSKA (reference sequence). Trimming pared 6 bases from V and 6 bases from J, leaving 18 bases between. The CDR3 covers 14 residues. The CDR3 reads CSANSDREGNEQFF. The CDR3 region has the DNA TGCAGTGCAAATTCCGACAGGGAGGGCAATGAGCAGTTCTTC.

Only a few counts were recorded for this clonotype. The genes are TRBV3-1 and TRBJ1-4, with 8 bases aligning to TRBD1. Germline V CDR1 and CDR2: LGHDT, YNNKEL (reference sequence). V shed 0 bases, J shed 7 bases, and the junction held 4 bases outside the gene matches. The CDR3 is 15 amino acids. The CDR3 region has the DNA TGTGCCAGCAGCCAAGACAGGGGGCTACGTGAAAAACTGTTTTTT. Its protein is CASSQDRGLREKLFF. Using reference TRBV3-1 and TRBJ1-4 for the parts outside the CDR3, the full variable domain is DTAVSQTPKYLVTQMGNDKSIKCEQNLGHDTMYWYKQDSKKFLKIMFSYNNKELIINETVPNRFSPKSPDKAHLNLHINSLELGDSAVYFCASSQDRGLREKLFFGSGTQLSVL.

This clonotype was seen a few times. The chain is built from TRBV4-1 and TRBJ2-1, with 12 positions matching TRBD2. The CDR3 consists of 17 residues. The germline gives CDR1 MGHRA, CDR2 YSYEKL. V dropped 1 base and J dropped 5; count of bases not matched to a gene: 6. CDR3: CASSQVIRTSGNNEQFF. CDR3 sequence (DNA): TGCGCCAGCAGCCAAGTGATCCGGACTAGCGGGAACAATGAGCAGTTCTTC.

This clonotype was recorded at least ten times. CDR3 bases: TGTGCCATCAGCCGACTAGCGGGGGAATACGAGCAGTACTTC. It encodes CAISRLAGEYEQYF. V is TRBV10-3 and J is TRBJ2-7; 12 nucleotides agree with TRBD2. The CDR3 sequence is 14 residues long. Germline CDR1 and CDR2: ENHRY and SYGVKD. J lost 4 bases, V lost 6 bases, and 4 bases had no gene match.

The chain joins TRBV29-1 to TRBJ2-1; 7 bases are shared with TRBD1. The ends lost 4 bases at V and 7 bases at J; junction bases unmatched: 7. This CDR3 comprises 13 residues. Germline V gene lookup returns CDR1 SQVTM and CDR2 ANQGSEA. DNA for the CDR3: TGCAGCGTTGGAACAGGGGCTGTTAATGAGCAGTTCTTC. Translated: CSVGTGAVNEQFF.

CDR3 bases: TGTGCCAGCAGCTTAGCACTAGCGCTAGCAGATACGCAGTATTTT. This codes for CASSLALALADTQYF. This chain joins TRBV7-8 and TRBJ2-3; TRBD2 aligns across 7 bases. Germline V gene data show CDR1 as SGHVS and CDR2 as FQNEAQ. The junction had 4 bases not matched to a gene; V was cut back by 0 bases and J by 4 bases. CDR3 size: 15 residues.

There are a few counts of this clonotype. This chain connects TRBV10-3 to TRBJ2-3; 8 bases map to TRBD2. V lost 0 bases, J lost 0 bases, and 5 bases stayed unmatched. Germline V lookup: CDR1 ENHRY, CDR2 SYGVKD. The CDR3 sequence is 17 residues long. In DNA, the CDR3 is TGTGCCATCAGTGAGTCGTCTAGCGGGCCGAGCACAGATACGCAGTATTTT. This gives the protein CAISESSSGPSTDTQYF.

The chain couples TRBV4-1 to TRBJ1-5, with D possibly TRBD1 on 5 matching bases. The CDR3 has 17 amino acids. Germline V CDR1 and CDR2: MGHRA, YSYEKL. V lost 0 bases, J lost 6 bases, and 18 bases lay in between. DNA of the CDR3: TGCGCCAGCAGCCAAGATCTTCTCCCCGGGGGTGGTCAGCCCCAGCATTTT. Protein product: CASSQDLLPGGGQPQHF.

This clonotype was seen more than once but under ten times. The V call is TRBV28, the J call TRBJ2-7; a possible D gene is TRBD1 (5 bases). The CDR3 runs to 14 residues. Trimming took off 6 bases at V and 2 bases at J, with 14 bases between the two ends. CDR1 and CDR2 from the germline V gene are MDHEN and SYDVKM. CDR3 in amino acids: CASRDVLGAYEQYF. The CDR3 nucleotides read TGTGCCAGCAGGGACGTGTTAGGGGCCTACGAGCAGTACTTC.

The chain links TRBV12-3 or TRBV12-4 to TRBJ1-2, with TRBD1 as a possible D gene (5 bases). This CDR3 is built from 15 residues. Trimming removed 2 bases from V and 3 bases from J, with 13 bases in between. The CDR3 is CASSLFGGIDYGYTF. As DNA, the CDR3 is TGTGCCAGCAGTTTATTCGGGGGAATTGACTATGGCTACACCTTC.

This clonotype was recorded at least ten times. This CDR3 is CASSPRLYEQYF. CDR3 bases: TGTGCCAGCAGCCCAAGACTTTACGAGCAGTACTTC. This sequence joins TRBV21-1 and TRBJ2-7. TRBV21-1 is assigned pseudogene status. The CDR3 consists of 12 residues.

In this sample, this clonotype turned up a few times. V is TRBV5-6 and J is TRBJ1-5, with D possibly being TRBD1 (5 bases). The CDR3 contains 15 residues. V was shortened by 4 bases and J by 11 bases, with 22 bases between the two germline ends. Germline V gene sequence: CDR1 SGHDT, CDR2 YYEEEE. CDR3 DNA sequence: TGTGCCAGCAGCCAGTCGTCGGGGCCGCATTTGGCCCAGCATTTT. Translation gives CASSQSSGPHLAQHF.

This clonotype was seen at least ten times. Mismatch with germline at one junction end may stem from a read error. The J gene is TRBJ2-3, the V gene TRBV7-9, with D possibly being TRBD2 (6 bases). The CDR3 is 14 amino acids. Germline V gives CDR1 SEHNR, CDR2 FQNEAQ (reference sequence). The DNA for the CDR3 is TGCGCCAGCAGCTTGGGACTCGACACAGATACGCAGTATTTT. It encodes CASSLGLDTDTQYF.

CDR3 sequence (DNA): TGTGCCAGCAGCCACGACCCATACTATGGCTACACCTTC. Its translation: CASSHDPYYGYTF. The chain recombines TRBV14 with TRBJ1-2; D remains unclear. CDR3 size: 13 residues. V shed 3 bases and J shed 3 bases, with 8 bases lying between them. Germline V CDR1 and CDR2: SGHDN, FVKESK.

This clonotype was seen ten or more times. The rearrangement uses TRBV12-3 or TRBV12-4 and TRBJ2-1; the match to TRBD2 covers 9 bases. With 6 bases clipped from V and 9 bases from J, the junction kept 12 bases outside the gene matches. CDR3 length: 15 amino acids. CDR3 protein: CASSSLAGSIGEQFF. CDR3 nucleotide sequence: TGTGCCAGCAGCTCCCTAGCGGGATCAATCGGTGAGCAGTTCTTC.

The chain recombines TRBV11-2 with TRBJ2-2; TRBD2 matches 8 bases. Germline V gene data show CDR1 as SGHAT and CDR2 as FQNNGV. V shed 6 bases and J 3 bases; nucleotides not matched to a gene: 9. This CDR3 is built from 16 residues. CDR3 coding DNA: TGTGCCAGCAGTCATAAAAGCGGGAGCGACACCGGGGAGCTGTTTTTT. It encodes CASSHKSGSDTGELFF. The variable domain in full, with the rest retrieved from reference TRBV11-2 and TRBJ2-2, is EAGVAQSPRYKIIEKRQSVAFWCNPISGHATLYWYQQILGQGPKLLIQFQNNGVVDDSQLPKDRFSAERLKGVDSTLKIQPAKLEDSAVYLCASSHKSGSDTGELFFGEGSRLTVL.

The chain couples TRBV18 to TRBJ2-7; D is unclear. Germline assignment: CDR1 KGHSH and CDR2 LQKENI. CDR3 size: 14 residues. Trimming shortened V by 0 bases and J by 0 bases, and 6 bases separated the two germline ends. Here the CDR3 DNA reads TGTGCCAGCTCACCACCACGGGCCTCCTACGAGCAGTACTTC. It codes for CASSPPRASYEQYF.

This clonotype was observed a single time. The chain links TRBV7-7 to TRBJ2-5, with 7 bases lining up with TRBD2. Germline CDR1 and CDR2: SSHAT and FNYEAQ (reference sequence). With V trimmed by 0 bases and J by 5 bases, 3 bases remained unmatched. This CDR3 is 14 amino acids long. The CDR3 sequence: CASSLAREKETQYF. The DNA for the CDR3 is TGTGCCAGCAGCTTAGCGCGGGAGAAGGAGACCCAGTACTTC. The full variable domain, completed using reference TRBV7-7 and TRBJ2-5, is GAGVSQSPRYKVTKRGQDVTLRCDPISSHATLYWYQQALGQGPEFLTYFNYEAQPDKSGLPSDRFSAERPEGSISTLTIQRTEQRDSAMYRCASSLAREKETQYFGPGTRLLVL.

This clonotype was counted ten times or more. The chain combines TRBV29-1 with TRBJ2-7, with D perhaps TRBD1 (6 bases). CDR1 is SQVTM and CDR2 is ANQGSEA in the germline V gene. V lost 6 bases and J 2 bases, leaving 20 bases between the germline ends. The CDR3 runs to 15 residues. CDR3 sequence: CSVAERTAPTYEQYF. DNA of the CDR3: TGCAGCGTCGCCGAGAGGACAGCTCCCACCTACGAGCAGTACTTC.

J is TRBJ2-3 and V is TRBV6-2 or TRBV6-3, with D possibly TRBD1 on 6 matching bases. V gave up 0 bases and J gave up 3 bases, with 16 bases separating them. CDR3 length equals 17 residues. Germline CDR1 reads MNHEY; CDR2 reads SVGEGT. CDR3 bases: TGTGCCAGCAGTTACTCATATACCCGCGACAGGACAGATACGCAGTATTTT. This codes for CASSYSYTRDRTDTQYF.

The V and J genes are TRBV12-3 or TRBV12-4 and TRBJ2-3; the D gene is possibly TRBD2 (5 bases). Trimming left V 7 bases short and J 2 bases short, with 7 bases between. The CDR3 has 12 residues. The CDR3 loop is CASTSFTDTQYF. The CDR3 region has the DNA TGTGCCAGCACTAGCTTCACAGATACGCAGTATTTT.

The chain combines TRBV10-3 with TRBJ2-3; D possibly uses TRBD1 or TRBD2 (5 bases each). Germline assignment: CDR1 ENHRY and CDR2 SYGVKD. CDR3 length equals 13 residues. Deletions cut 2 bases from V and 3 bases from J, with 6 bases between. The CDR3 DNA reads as TGTGCCATCAGTGAGGAGGGGACAGATACGCAGTATTTT. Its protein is CAISEEGTDTQYF.

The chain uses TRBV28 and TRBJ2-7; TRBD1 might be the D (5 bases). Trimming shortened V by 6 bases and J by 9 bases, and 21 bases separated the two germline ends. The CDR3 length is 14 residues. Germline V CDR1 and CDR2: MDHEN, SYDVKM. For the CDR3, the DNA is TGTGCCAGCAGCCTGACAGATTCCTCAAGTGGGCAGTACTTC. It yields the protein CASSLTDSSSGQYF.

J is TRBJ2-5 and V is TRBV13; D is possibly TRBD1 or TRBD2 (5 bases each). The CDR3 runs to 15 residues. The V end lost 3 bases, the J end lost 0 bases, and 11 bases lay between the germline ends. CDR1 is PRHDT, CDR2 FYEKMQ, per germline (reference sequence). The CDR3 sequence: CASSLGPQYQETQYF. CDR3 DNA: TGTGCCAGCAGCTTGGGACCCCAGTACCAAGAGACCCAGTACTTC.

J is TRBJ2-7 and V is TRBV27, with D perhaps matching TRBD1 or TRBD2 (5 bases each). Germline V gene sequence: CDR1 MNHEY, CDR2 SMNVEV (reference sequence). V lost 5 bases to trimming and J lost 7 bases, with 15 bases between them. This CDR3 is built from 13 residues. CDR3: CASSIGTLGEQYF. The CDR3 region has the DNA TGTGCCAGCAGTATCGGGACCCTTGGGGAGCAGTACTTC.